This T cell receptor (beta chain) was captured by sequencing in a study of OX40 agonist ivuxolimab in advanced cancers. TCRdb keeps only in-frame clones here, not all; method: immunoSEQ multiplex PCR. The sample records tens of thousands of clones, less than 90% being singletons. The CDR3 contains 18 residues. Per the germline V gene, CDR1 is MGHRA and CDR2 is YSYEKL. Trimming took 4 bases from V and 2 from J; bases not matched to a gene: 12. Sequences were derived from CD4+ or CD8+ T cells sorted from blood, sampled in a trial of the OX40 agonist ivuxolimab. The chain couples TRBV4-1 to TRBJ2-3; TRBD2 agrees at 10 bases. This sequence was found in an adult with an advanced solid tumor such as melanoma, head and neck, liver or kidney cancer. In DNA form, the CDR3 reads TGCGCCAGCAGCCCTCGTGGGGCTAGCGGGGGTCTCACAGATACGCAGTATTTT. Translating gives CASSPRGASGGLTDTQYF.